Described below is a single T cell receptor (beta chain) sequence and its context. Its antigen is as yet unknown. The record originates from a study of monozygotic twins with cystic fibrosis. Whole-study results and caveats: Unrelated CF individuals shared fewer identical clonotypes than monozygotic CF twins. No link emerged between shared CDR3 counts and age, concordance or severity. The repertoire was suggested to be naive-dominated, clonality median about 0.009.

Produced via immunoSEQ multiplex PCR; TCRdb's table is partial and in-frame only. The sample holds under 40,000 clones, 95% to 98% seen once. The receptor's source is a girl aged 2-10 years with cystic fibrosis. The specimen sequenced was blood.

CDR3 residues: CASSPETDGEKLFF. The CDR3 bases are TGTGCCAGCTCACCAGAGACGGACGGGGAAAAACTGTTTTTT. The genes are TRBV18 and TRBJ1-4; unclear D gene. This CDR3 has 14 amino acids. Per germline, CDR1 KGHSH and CDR2 LQKENI. V was pared by 2 bases and J by 8 bases, with 12 bases between.